The clone carrying this T cell receptor (beta chain) was seen a handful of times. Antigen: not known. Libraries of naive CD8 T cells were made from approximately 22,000 to 940,000 sorted cells. They used 10%, 30% or 50% RNA. The data stem from a study of molecular identifiers for immune sequencing clone quantification. This CDR3 has 11 residues. The V end lost 8 bases, the J end lost 7 bases, and 8 bases lay between the germline ends. Looked up from germline, CDR1 is SGHAT and CDR2 is FQNNGV. Study-level points and caveats: Whereas clones above 20 RNA copies held under 1% of naive-cell molecules, they held over 98% of effector molecules.

One entry per CDR3 protein results from TCRdb running MiXCR on the PCR reads. The table shows about 320,000 distinct CDR3 sequences, with around a fifth occurring only once. The sequence was obtained from a human donor in good health. Some libraries in this study had Jurkat cell RNA spiked in. The V and J genes are TRBV11-2 and TRBJ2-2; D unclear. Sample: naive CD8+ T cells from blood, with Jurkat cell RNA spiked in. The subset is: FACS-sorted CD8+CD4-CCR7+CD45RA+ naive T cells. The CDR3 DNA follows: TGTGCCAGCGGCCTCTTCGGGGAGCTGTTTTTT. It is translated as CASGLFGELFF.